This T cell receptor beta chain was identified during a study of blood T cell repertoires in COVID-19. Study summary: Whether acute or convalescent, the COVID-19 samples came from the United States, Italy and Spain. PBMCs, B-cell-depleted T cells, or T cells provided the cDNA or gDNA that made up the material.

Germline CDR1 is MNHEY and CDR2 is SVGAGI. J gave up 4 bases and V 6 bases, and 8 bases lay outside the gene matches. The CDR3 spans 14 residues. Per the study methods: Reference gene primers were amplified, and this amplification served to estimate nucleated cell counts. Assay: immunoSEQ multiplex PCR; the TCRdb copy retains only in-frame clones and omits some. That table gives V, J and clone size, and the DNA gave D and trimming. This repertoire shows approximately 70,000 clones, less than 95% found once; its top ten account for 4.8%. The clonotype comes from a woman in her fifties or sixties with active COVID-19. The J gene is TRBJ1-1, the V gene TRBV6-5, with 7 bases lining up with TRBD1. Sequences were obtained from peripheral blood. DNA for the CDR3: TGTGCCAGCAGACGACAGGGTTTGGTCACTGAAGCTTTCTTT. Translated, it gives CASRRQGLVTEAFF.